This T cell receptor (beta chain) is drawn from a study of T cells in women clearing cervical HPV infection. The method was immunoSEQ multiplex PCR; TCRdb's version includes in-frame clones alone and lacks a portion of them. The sample's table shows about 48,000 clones. The germline CDR1 and CDR2 sequences are SEHNR and FQNEAQ (reference sequence). CDR3 length: 12 amino acids. Notes on this clone: The DNA ends 3 residues before the CDR3 does, and the rest of the CDR3 is filled in from the germline J gene.

This sequence was found in a woman aged 18 to 75 with a cervical HPV16 infection that either progressed to CIN3+ or cleared (not recorded which). This chain connects TRBV7-9 to TRBJ1-2; D possibly corresponds to TRBD1 (5 bases). The sample comprised blood buffy coat. Incomplete CDR3 DNA: TGTGCCAGCAGCCTCAGGGTAGGGGGC. Encoded protein: CASSLRVGG. The full CDR3 is CASSLRVGGYTF.